The source of this T cell receptor (beta chain) is a study of blood T cell repertoires in COVID-19. About the study: Acute and convalescent COVID-19 samples came from the United States, Italy and Spain.

CDR3 size: 16 residues. Trimming stripped 0 bases from V and 7 bases from J, with 16 bases between. Per germline, CDR1 MNHEY and CDR2 SVGEGT. Original data processing: Reference gene primer amplification gave nucleated cell count estimates. Profiling relied on immunoSEQ multiplex PCR, and the TCRdb table lists in-frame clones only, not all of them. Clonal size and the V and J genes are those of that table, whereas D and trimming came from the DNA. This table has about 120,000 clones, around 80% appearing once. Sequences were obtained from peripheral blood. The TCR originated in a woman of 80 years or more with acute or convalescent COVID-19. The gene calls are TRBV6-2 or TRBV6-3 and TRBJ2-1, with a possible D match to TRBD2 (6 bases). The CDR3 sequence is CASSYSGGSRGNEQFF. CDR3 nucleotide sequence: TGTGCCAGCAGTTACTCAGGAGGGAGCCGAGGGAATGAGCAGTTCTTC.